Sequencing of this TCR beta chain was carried out in a study of regulatory T cells in long-lasting Graves disease. This CDR3 has 20 residues. Per germline, CDR1 MNHEY and CDR2 SVGEGT. Losses at the gene ends were 0 bases for V and 0 bases for J; bases not matched to a gene: 9. The TCR beta library used iRepertoire HTBI primers with Arm-PCR amplification of CDR3. One entry per CDR3 protein, called by TCRdb with MiXCR from the multiplex PCR reads. The table records approximately 400,000 distinct CDR3 sequences, about an eighth of them present only once. Comment on this clonotype: What it binds is unknown.

Time point given: newly diagnosed GD, antithyroid drugs for less than 3 months. There was RNA extracted from PBMCs, and the TCR library was made from it. Study-wide results and limits: Among samples with persistent disease, TRBV28, TRBJ1-2 and TRBJ2-5 were favored.

This same sample was also taken into another study, of T cells in Graves' hyperthyroidism and ophthalmopathy. That work contributes: The authors' 13 V-J model separated ophthalmopathy from stable hyperthyroidism.

The chain recombines TRBV6-2 or TRBV6-3 with TRBJ2-1; 12 nucleotides align to TRBD2. The sequencing here drew on peripheral blood mononuclear cells (PBMCs), taken at new diagnosis, from a patient treated with antithyroid drugs. This sequence originates from a woman aged 18-29 years with Graves disease. CDR3 DNA sequence: TGTGCCAGCAGTTACTCGAGACTAGCGGGAGCGGAAAGCTCCTACAATGAGCAGTTCTTC. Its protein is CASSYSRLAGAESSYNEQFF.